This T cell receptor (beta chain) was obtained from a study of PD-1 blockade in classical Hodgkin lymphoma. Whole-study context: The nivolumab dose that patients received was 3 mg/kg, given intravenously every 2 weeks.

There are 13 residues in the CDR3. CDR1 is SSHAT, CDR2 FNYEAQ, per germline (reference sequence). V gave up 5 bases and J gave up 0 bases, with 7 bases separating them. Of note for this clone: What it binds is unknown.

Notes on the study in general: Diversity in CD4+ TCRs, unlike that measured in CD8+ TCRs, had risen significantly by C4D1. Reported findings placed baseline TCR diversity lower in newly diagnosed patients (compared with healthy donors).

Relapse after autologous stem cell transplantation occurred in every patient, and brentuximab vedotin exposure varied. Classification of best responses gave complete response, partial response or progressive disease. Sequenced by immunoSEQ multiplex PCR; TCRdb stores in-frame clones only, minus some. The sample includes 3,500 to 5,500 clones, 63% of them seen just once. This sequence originates from a human donor with classical Hodgkin lymphoma. The V gene is TRBV7-7, the J gene TRBJ1-1; no reliable D call. Sequencing was performed on peripheral blood mononuclear cells (PBMCs), taken at baseline. The CDR3 loop reads CASSPAMNTEAFF. CDR3 sequence (DNA): TGTGCCAGCAGCCCTGCTATGAACACTGAAGCTTTCTTT.